This T cell receptor beta chain was identified in a study of shared clonotypes between healthy human individuals. Details on this clone: The antigen remains undetermined.

Replicate sorted-subset PCRs were loaded with around 0.2 ug DNA, about 30,000 T cell genomes. TCRdb's copy holds only in-frame clones and misses some; the assay was immunoSEQ multiplex PCR. Of 2 million to 2.5 million clones in the sample, 80% to 95% were seen once. Subsets obtained from CD4+ cells comprised CD45RA+ naive and CD45RA-negative memory cells. Study-wide results and limits: Only blood was sampled; tissue repertoires likely differ. Compared with clonotypes that all four donors shared, non-shared clonotypes had lower generation probabilities.

The specimen sequenced was naive CD4+ T cells from PBMCs. Subset meaning: CD45RA+ positively selected. The clonotype comes from a man aged 18 to 35 in good health. Some clones in this sample may be carry-over from other donors' samples.

The CDR3 nucleotides read TGTGCCAGCAGCCGACAGGTTCGTAGCAATCAGCCCCAGCATTTT. Amino acids: CASSRQVRSNQPQHF. V gene TRBV6-1 combines with J gene TRBJ1-5; a possible D gene is TRBD1 (6 bases). CDR1 MNHNS and CDR2 SASEGT come from the germline V gene. There are 15 residues in the CDR3. Trimming cost V 6 bases and J 0 bases, with 12 bases left between them.